The 18 T cell receptor beta chains below were found in one sample sequenced in a study of cytomegalovirus exposure and HLA in healthy donors. Use of 60 Vbeta and 13 Jbeta primers characterized the PCR. Repertoires were generated with immunoSEQ multiplex PCR, while TCRdb's copy carries only in-frame clones and drops some. Among about 300,000 clones, roughly 85% were seen once, and the ten largest hold roughly 4%. Sequenced: PBMCs. These TCRs come from a man aged 35-49 years in good health and CMV-seropositive.

This clone came up once. The genes are TRBV28 and TRBJ1-3; TRBD1 matches at 9 bases. Losses at the gene ends were 2 bases for V and 4 bases for J; bases not matched to a gene: 6. Germline V lookup: CDR1 MDHEN, CDR2 SYDVKM. CDR3 length equals 16 residues. The DNA for the CDR3 is TGTGCCAGCAGTTTAACTGGGACAGGGCACGGAAACACCATATATTTT. This sequence encodes CASSLTGTGHGNTIYF.

The J gene is TRBJ1-5, the V gene TRBV25-1; D not resolved. The V end lost 1 base, the J end lost 2 bases, and 6 bases lay between the germline ends. CDR1 and CDR2 (germline): MGHDK, SYGVNS. There are 14 residues in the CDR3. CDR3: CASSELHRNQPQHF. CDR3 coding DNA: TGTGCCAGCAGTGAATTACACCGCAATCAGCCCCAGCATTTT.

This rearrangement joins TRBV29-1 to TRBJ2-7; 12 positions match TRBD2. CDR3 length: 15 residues. Trimming took 4 bases from V and 6 from J; bases not matched to a gene: 10. CDR1 and CDR2 from the germline V gene are SQVTM and ANQGSEA. For the CDR3, the DNA is TGCAGCGTTGGGATTCTAGCGGGAGGGCCTGGCGAGCAGTACTTC. As protein: CSVGILAGGPGEQYF.

The gene calls are TRBV7-9 and TRBJ1-1, with unresolved D. The CDR3 contains 15 residues. CDR1 and CDR2 (germline): SEHNR, FQNEAQ (reference sequence). Trimming took off 1 base at V and 0 bases at J, with 9 bases between the two ends. The CDR3 DNA reads TGTGCCAGCAGCTTAGTAGAAGATATGAACACTGAAGCTTTCTTT. Its translation is CASSLVEDMNTEAFF.

The rearrangement links TRBV7-2 to TRBJ2-4; TRBD1 matches at 7 bases. CDR3 length: 16 amino acids. Germline V gene sequence: CDR1 SGHTA, CDR2 FQGNSA. Trimming cost V 5 bases and J 0 bases; bases outside gene matches: 7. DNA of the CDR3: TGTGCCAGCAGCCCAGACAGGGCACTAGCCAAAAACATTCAGTACTTC. As protein: CASSPDRALAKNIQYF.

The chain has TRBV10-3 and TRBJ2-7, with D possibly matching TRBD1 (5 bases). There are 15 residues in the CDR3. V lost 2 bases and J lost 2, with 13 bases in between. The V gene's germline CDR1 is ENHRY and CDR2 SYGVKD. CDR3 DNA: TGTGCCATCAGTGAGCCCAGGGCGGCTACCTACGAGCAGTACTTC. This codes for CAISEPRAATYEQYF.

This chain joins TRBV15 and TRBJ1-4; 7 nucleotides match TRBD1. The V gene end was trimmed by 3 bases and the J gene end by 4 bases; junction bases not matched to a gene: 5. Germline CDR1 is LNHNV and CDR2 is YYDKDF (reference sequence). The length of the CDR3 is 15 residues. The CDR3 loop is CATSRKDRYNEKLFF. The CDR3 region has the DNA TGTGCCACCAGCAGGAAGGACAGGTATAATGAAAAACTGTTTTTT.

V and J are TRBV5-1 and TRBJ1-4; 7 bases agree with TRBD1. Trimming removed 0 bases from V and 4 bases from J; junction bases left unmatched: 3. CDR3 length: 15 residues. Germline V gene lookup returns CDR1 SGHRS and CDR2 YFSETQ. The CDR3 DNA sequence: TGCGCCAGCAGCTTGGTGGGACAGAATAATGAAAAACTGTTTTTT. This codes for CASSLVGQNNEKLFF. Full variable domain (outside the CDR3, taken from reference TRBV5-1 and TRBJ1-4): KAGVTQTPRYLIKTRGQQVTLSCSPISGHRSVSWYQQTPGQGLQFLFEYFSETQRNKGNFPGRFSGRQFSNSRSEMNVSTLELGDSALYLCASSLVGQNNEKLFFGSGTQLSVL.

The chain links TRBV5-1 to TRBJ1-2, with TRBD1 identical over 7 bases. The CDR3 is 15 residues long. V trimming: 4 bases; J trimming: 2 bases; junction bases outside the gene matches: 8. Germline lookup yields CDR1 SGHRS and CDR2 YFSETQ. DNA for the CDR3: TGCGCCAGCAGCCCGTGGACAGGCATGAACTATGGCTACACCTTC. Its protein product is CASSPWTGMNYGYTF.

This clone was observed a single time. The chain uses TRBV11-1 and TRBJ1-1, with D unresolved. Per the germline V gene, CDR1 is SGHAT and CDR2 is FQDESV (reference sequence). Between the trimmed V and J ends, which lost 1 base and 7 bases, there was a span of 10 bases. The CDR3 has 13 residues. The CDR3 DNA follows: TGTGCCAGCAGCTTAGAGGAGACCATTGAAGCTTTCTTT. This gives the protein CASSLEETIEAFF. Using reference TRBV11-1 and TRBJ1-1 for the parts outside the CDR3, the full variable domain is EAEVAQSPRYKITEKSQAVAFWCDPISGHATLYWYRQILGQGPELLVQFQDESVVDDSQLPKDRFSAERLKGVDSTLKIQPAELGDSAMYLCASSLEETIEAFFGQGTRLTVV.

CDR3 DNA: TGTGCCAGCAGTTACTCCCTTGGGGGGGGAGATACGCAGTATTTT. Residues: CASSYSLGGGDTQYF. The V call is TRBV6-6, the J call TRBJ2-3, with TRBD2 matching over 7 bases. Germline CDR1 MNHNY, CDR2 SVGAGI (reference sequence). Germline trimming cut 0 bases from V and 5 bases from J; bases unmatched to any gene: 5. The CDR3 is 15 residues long.

Turning to this clone: Other DNA sequences within the sample encode an identical CDR3. This chain joins TRBV5-1 and TRBJ2-1; possibly TRBD2 for D (6 bases). Trimming pared 6 bases from V and 3 bases from J, leaving 16 bases between. This CDR3 comprises 15 residues. From germline, CDR1 is SGHRS and CDR2 YFSETQ. CDR3 loop: CASNSGTQIYNEQFF. In nucleotides, the CDR3 is TGCGCCAGCAACTCCGGGACTCAAATCTACAATGAGCAGTTCTTC.

The chain recombines TRBV6-1 with TRBJ2-7, with a possible D match to TRBD1 (5 bases). Trimming removed 8 bases from V and 3 bases from J, with 14 bases in between. The CDR3 runs 13 residues. CDR1 and CDR2 from the germline V gene are MNHNS and SASEGT. The CDR3 protein is CASVGGHHYEQYF. The CDR3, as DNA: TGTGCCAGCGTGGGCGGACATCACTACGAGCAGTACTTC.

The CDR3 region is CASRGTSGGYNEQFF. In nucleotides, the CDR3 is TGTGCCAGCCGCGGGACTAGCGGAGGGTACAATGAGCAGTTCTTC. This chain links TRBV2 with TRBJ2-1; TRBD2 agrees at 11 bases. Germline V lookup: CDR1 SNHLY, CDR2 FYNNEI. V trimming: 8 bases; J trimming: 4 bases; junction bases outside the gene matches: 7. The CDR3 totals 15 residues.

The V and J genes are TRBV4-1 and TRBJ1-1; D gene uncertain. The CDR3 length is 13 residues. CDR1 MGHRA and CDR2 YSYEKL come from the germline V gene. V was pared by 4 bases and J by 2 bases, with 8 bases between. CDR3 sequence (DNA): TGCGCCAGCAGCCTGGGGAGCAACACTGAAGCTTTCTTT. Its protein product is CASSLGSNTEAFF.

The V and J genes are TRBV6-5 and TRBJ2-7, with TRBD1 identical over 8 bases. Germline CDR1 is MNHEY and CDR2 is SVGAGI. Losses at the gene ends were 6 bases for V and 3 bases for J; bases not matched to a gene: 4. CDR3 length equals 13 residues. CDR3 amino acids: CASRMDRDYEQYF. The CDR3 bases are TGTGCCAGCAGAATGGACAGGGACTACGAGCAGTACTTC.

This clone showed up just once. The V and J genes are TRBV7-2 and TRBJ2-1, with 9 nucleotides matching TRBD1. Germline CDR1 is SGHTA and CDR2 is FQGNSA. The CDR3 contains 16 residues. Trimming at V came to 2 bases and at J to 4 bases, leaving 6 bases not matched to a gene. The CDR3 is CASSLKGTGMYNEQFF. CDR3 in DNA: TGTGCCAGCAGCTTAAAGGGGACAGGGATGTACAATGAGCAGTTCTTC. The variable domain in full, completed from reference TRBV7-2 and TRBJ2-1, reads GAGVSQSPSNKVTEKGKDVELRCDPISGHTALYWYRQSLGQGLEFLIYFQGNSAPDKSGLPSDRFSAERTGGSVSTLTIQRTQQEDSAVYLCASSLKGTGMYNEQFFGPGTRLTVL.

The rearrangement links TRBV14 to TRBJ2-1; weak D call: TRBD1 (7 bases). V lost 3 bases and J lost 0, with 18 bases in between. CDR3 length: 18 residues. From germline, CDR1 is SGHDN and CDR2 FVKESK. The DNA of the CDR3 is TGTGCCAGCAGCCACAGGGGGATGGCGGGACTCTCCTACAATGAGCAGTTCTTC. Protein sequence: CASSHRGMAGLSYNEQFF.